This TCR beta chain was recovered during a study of blood T cell repertoires in COVID-19. Study background: PBMCs, B-cell-depleted T cells, or T cells were the source of the cDNA or gDNA that made up the material.

Using immunoSEQ multiplex PCR, the repertoire was profiled, and TCRdb retains in-frame clones only, with some absent. Of about 340,000 clones detected, approximately 90% appear once; the ten largest clones hold less than 3.5%. Unmatched junction bases numbered 2, after V lost 1 base and J lost 4 bases. The CDR3 spans 16 residues. The germline CDR1 and CDR2 sequences are LNHNV and YYDKDF (reference sequence). The clonotype was recovered from a woman younger than 30 who had recovered from COVID-19. J is TRBJ2-7 and V is TRBV15; 15 bases line up with TRBD2. The sample consisted of peripheral blood. The DNA for the CDR3 is TGTGCCACCAGCAGAGGGGGACTAGCGGGAGGATACGAGCAGTACGTC. This sequence encodes CATSRGGLAGGYEQYV.